A selection of T cell receptor beta chains follows, all from one sample in a study of cytomegalovirus exposure and HLA in healthy donors. TCRdb's table, derived via immunoSEQ multiplex PCR, lists solely in-frame clones and lacks some. The sample lists 150,000 to 200,000 clones, approximately 88% occurring once. What was sequenced was PBMCs. All receptors come from a young woman in good health and CMV-seronegative. Both conserved end residues are part of each CDR3. The D gene is left open where the match is weak. Some rows mark clone size as missing; the rest say once, few, many or name a class of expanded clone.

CASSMGAVNQPQHF | TGTGCCAGTAGTATGGGGGCAGTCAATCAGCCCCAGCATTTT | NA | NA | TRBJ1-5 | TRBV19
CASSLGIRGQGEGYTF | TGTGCCAGCAGCTTAGGTATCCGGGGACAGGGAGAAGGCTACACCTTC | NA | TRBD1 | TRBJ1-2 | TRBV7-8
CASSLSDSASRPRFF | TGTGCCAGCAGTTTATCTGATAGTGCGAGTCGCCCTCGGTTCTTC | few | NA | TRBJ2-1 | TRBV27
CASSPPRQGQETQYF | TGTGCCAGCAGCCCGCCCCGACAGGGACAGGAGACCCAGTACTTC | NA | TRBD1 | TRBJ2-5 | TRBV5-4
CASSFWGGSSYNEQFF | TGCGCCAGCAGTTTCTGGGGGGGCAGTTCGTACAATGAGCAGTTCTTC | once | NA | TRBJ2-1 | TRBV5-1
CASSESPGTSYEQYF | TGCGCCAGCAGTGAATCCCCCGGGACATCCTACGAGCAGTACTTC | NA | NA | TRBJ2-7 | TRBV10-1
CASSLQGNTIYF | TGTGCCAGCAGCTTGCAGGGAAACACCATATATTTT | NA | NA | TRBJ1-3 | TRBV5-5
CASSEVVRGSYNSPLHF | TGTGCCAGCAGTGAAGTGGTCCGCGGCTCCTATAATTCACCCCTCCACTTT | few | NA | TRBJ1-6 | TRBV6-1
CASSFHDRVAYGYTF | TGTGCCAGCAGTTTCCACGACAGGGTGGCGTATGGCTACACCTTC | once | TRBD1 | TRBJ1-2 | TRBV27
CAWSTGAGGYTF | TGTGCCTGGTCGACAGGGGCCGGTGGCTACACCTTC | once | TRBD1 | TRBJ1-2 | TRBV30
CASSPIDRGLTEAFF | TGTGCCAGCAGCCCTATTGACAGGGGATTGACTGAAGCTTTCTTT | few | TRBD1 | TRBJ1-1 | TRBV7-9
CASSPLDRDDYGYTF | TGTGCCAGTAGTCCCCTGGACAGGGATGACTATGGCTACACCTTC | NA | TRBD1 | TRBJ1-2 | TRBV19
CASSFLSYEQYF | TGTGCCAGCAGCTTCTTATCCTACGAGCAGTACTTC | NA | NA | TRBJ2-7 | TRBV13
CASSQDSSYNEQFF | TGTGCCAGCAGCCAGGACTCCTCCTACAATGAGCAGTTCTTC | NA | NA | TRBJ2-1 | TRBV13
CASSPRLVRADTQYF | TGTGCCAGCAGCCCCCGACTCGTGAGGGCAGATACGCAGTATTTT | NA | NA | TRBJ2-3 | TRBV7-9
CASSDDQGYTEAFF | TGTGCCAGCAGTGACGATCAGGGGTACACTGAAGCTTTCTTT | NA | NA | TRBJ1-1 | TRBV6-1
CASSGLLRTVNTEAFF | TGTGCCAGCAGTGGATTACTTCGGACAGTTAACACTGAAGCTTTCTTT | NA | NA | TRBJ1-1 | TRBV6-1
CASRRTAGEVEQYF | TGCGCCAGCAGAAGGACAGCCGGTGAGGTCGAGCAGTACTTC | NA | NA | TRBJ2-7 | TRBV5-1
CASSLGLADHTDTQYF | TGCGCCAGCAGCTTGGGACTAGCGGACCACACAGATACGCAGTATTTT | NA | TRBD2 | TRBJ2-3 | TRBV5-1
CASSLGQGVEQYF | TGTGCCAGCAGCTTGGGACAGGGGGTCGAGCAGTACTTC | NA | TRBD1 | TRBJ2-7 | TRBV5-6
CAWSKPRNEQFF | TGTGCCTGGAGTAAGCCCCGCAATGAGCAGTTCTTC | NA | NA | TRBJ2-1 | TRBV30
CASTPGQGLYNEQFF | TGTGCCAGCACTCCCGGACAGGGCTTATACAATGAGCAGTTCTTC | few | TRBD1 | TRBJ2-1 | TRBV6-5
CASTSGLHYGYTF | TGTGCCAGCACATCGGGACTGCACTATGGCTACACCTTC | NA | NA | TRBJ1-2 | TRBV6-5
CATSRDPLNQPQHF | TGTGCCACCAGCAGAGATCCCTTGAATCAGCCCCAGCATTTT | few | NA | TRBJ1-5 | TRBV15
CASTQGNTEAFF | TGTGCCAGCACCCAGGGGAACACTGAAGCTTTCTTT | NA | NA | TRBJ1-1 | TRBV7-9
CASSLVQAGFYEQYF | TGTGCCAGCAGCTTAGTCCAGGCAGGGTTCTACGAGCAGTACTTC | NA | NA | TRBJ2-7 | TRBV11-2
CAWSVGRSGNSNQPQHF | TGTGCCTGGAGTGTAGGCCGGTCAGGGAATAGCAATCAGCCCCAGCATTTT | NA | NA | TRBJ1-5 | TRBV30
CASSIGAVNTEAFF | TGTGCCAGTAGTATAGGGGCTGTGAACACTGAAGCTTTCTTT | NA | NA | TRBJ1-1 | TRBV19
CASSISVTDTQYF | TGTGCCAGCAGCATCTCGGTCACAGATACGCAGTATTTT | NA | NA | TRBJ2-3 | TRBV9
CASSLDRKTYEQYF | TGTGCCAGCAGTTTGGACAGGAAAACCTACGAGCAGTACTTC | NA | TRBD1 | TRBJ2-7 | TRBV27
CSSSQPGLGYEQYF | TGTTCCAGCAGCCAACCGGGACTAGGCTACGAGCAGTACTTC | NA | TRBD2 | TRBJ2-7 | TRBV7-9
CASSQETRTGRGNTIYF | TGCGCCAGCAGCCAAGAAACTAGGACAGGGAGAGGAAACACCATATATTTT | NA | TRBD1 | TRBJ1-3 | TRBV4-1
CASSWRQGVNTEAFF | TGTGCCAGCAGCTGGCGACAGGGGGTGAACACTGAAGCTTTCTTT | once | TRBD1 | TRBJ1-1 | TRBV5-4
CASSRTSNTGELFF | TGTGCCAGCAGCCGGACATCGAACACCGGGGAGCTGTTTTTT | NA | NA | TRBJ2-2 | TRBV14
CASSYSPGYSNQPQHF | TGTGCCAGCAGTTACTCGCCAGGTTATAGCAATCAGCCCCAGCATTTT | NA | NA | TRBJ1-5 | TRBV6-5
CASSHIAGEADTQYF | TGTGCCAGCTCACATATAGCGGGGGAGGCGGATACGCAGTATTTT | NA | TRBD2 | TRBJ2-3 | TRBV18
CASTPSGLFTDTQYF | TGTGCCAGCACTCCTAGCGGACTTTTCACAGATACGCAGTATTTT | NA | TRBD2 | TRBJ2-3 | TRBV7-9
CASLRTGSNQPQHF | TGTGCCAGCCTAAGGACAGGTTCTAATCAGCCCCAGCATTTT | NA | TRBD1 | TRBJ1-5 | TRBV6-1